The clone carrying this T cell receptor (beta chain) was counted between two and nine times. This sample was taken from a study of cytomegalovirus exposure and HLA in healthy donors. Overall study: Earlier findings included about 120 million unique TCR beta sequences obtained from 180 million or so T cells.

V shed 3 bases and J 8 bases; nucleotides not matched to a gene: 4. The germline gives CDR1 SGHTA, CDR2 FQGNSA. The CDR3 runs 14 residues. The study ran its PCR with 60 Vbeta and 13 Jbeta primers. Profiling relied on immunoSEQ multiplex PCR, and the TCRdb table lists in-frame clones only, not all of them. The table includes under 200,000 clones, around 75% detected once. The receptor was derived from a woman aged 25-40 years in good health and CMV-seropositive. This chain joins TRBV7-2 and TRBJ2-1, with 10 bases that match TRBD2. Sequences were obtained from PBMCs. The CDR3 here is CASSFSLAGDEQFF. Written as DNA, the CDR3 is TGTGCCAGCAGCTTTTCGCTAGCGGGAGATGAGCAGTTCTTC.